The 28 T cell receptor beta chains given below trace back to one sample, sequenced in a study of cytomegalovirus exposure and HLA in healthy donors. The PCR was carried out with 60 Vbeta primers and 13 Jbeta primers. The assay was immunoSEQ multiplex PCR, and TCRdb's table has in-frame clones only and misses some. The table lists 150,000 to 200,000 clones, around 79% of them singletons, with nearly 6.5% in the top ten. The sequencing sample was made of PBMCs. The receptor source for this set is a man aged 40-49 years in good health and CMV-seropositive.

CDR3 sequence: CASSLVASGVYNEQFF. DNA for the CDR3: TGTGCCAGCAGCTTAGTCGCTAGCGGGGTTTACAATGAGCAGTTCTTC. V is TRBV13 and J is TRBJ2-1, with 9 bases aligning to TRBD2. The germline gives CDR1 PRHDT, CDR2 FYEKMQ (reference sequence). Unmatched junction bases numbered 5, after V lost 1 base and J lost 4 bases. This CDR3 comprises 16 residues.

The CDR3 region is CASSQFRQGARTDTQYF. CDR3 sequence (DNA): TGCGCCAGCAGCCAATTCAGACAGGGGGCGCGCACAGATACGCAGTATTTT. The chain employs TRBV4-1 and TRBJ2-3, with 10 positions matching TRBD1. V trimming: 2 bases; J trimming: 1 base; junction bases outside the gene matches: 6. Germline V gene data show CDR1 as MGHRA and CDR2 as YSYEKL. The CDR3 consists of 17 residues.

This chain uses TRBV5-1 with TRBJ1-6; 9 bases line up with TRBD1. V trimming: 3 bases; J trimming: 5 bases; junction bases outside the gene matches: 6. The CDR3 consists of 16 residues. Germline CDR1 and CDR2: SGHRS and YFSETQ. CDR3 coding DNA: TGCGCCAGCAGCTCCGGGGACAGGGTGGATAATTCACCCCTCCACTTT. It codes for CASSSGDRVDNSPLHF.

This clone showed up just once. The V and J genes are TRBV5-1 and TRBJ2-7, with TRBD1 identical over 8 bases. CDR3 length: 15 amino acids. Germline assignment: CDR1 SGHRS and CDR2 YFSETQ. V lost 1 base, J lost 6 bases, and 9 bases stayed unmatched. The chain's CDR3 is CASSLFATGEPEQYF. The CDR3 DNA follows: TGCGCCAGCAGCTTGTTTGCGACAGGGGAACCCGAGCAGTACTTC.

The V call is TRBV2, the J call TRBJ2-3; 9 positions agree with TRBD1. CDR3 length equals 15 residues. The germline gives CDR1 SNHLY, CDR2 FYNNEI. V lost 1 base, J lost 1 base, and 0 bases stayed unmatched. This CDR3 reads CASSEGTGGTDTQYF. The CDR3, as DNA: TGTGCCAGCAGTGAAGGGACAGGGGGCACAGATACGCAGTATTTT.

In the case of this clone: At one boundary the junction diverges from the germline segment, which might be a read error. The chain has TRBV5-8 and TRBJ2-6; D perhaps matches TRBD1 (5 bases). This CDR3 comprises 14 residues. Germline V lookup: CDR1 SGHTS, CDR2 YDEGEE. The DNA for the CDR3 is TGTGCCAGCAGCCAGGCCTCTGGGGCCAACGGCCTGACTTTC. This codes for CASSQASGANGLTF.

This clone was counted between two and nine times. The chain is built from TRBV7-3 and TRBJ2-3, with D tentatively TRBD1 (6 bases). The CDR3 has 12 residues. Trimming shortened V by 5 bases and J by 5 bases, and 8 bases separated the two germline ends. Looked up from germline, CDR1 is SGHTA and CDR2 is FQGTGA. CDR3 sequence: CASSKGGDTQYF. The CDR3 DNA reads TGTGCCAGCAGCAAAGGGGGAGATACGCAGTATTTT.

The DNA of the CDR3 is TGTGCCAGAAGCTCGAGAAACTCGTTCGACATTTATTATGGCTACACCTTC. Amino acid sequence: CARSSRNSFDIYYGYTF. The chain combines TRBV5-3 with TRBJ1-2; D ambiguous. TRBV5-3 is sorted into the ORF group, with uncertain function. CDR3 length equals 17 residues. V lost 3 bases and J lost 5, with 23 bases in between.

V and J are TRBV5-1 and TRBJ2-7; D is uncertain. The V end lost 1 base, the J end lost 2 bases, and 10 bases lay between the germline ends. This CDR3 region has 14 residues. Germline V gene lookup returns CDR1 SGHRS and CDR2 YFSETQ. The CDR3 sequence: CASSLSEQTYEQYF. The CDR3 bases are TGCGCCAGCAGCTTGTCTGAACAAACCTACGAGCAGTACTTC.

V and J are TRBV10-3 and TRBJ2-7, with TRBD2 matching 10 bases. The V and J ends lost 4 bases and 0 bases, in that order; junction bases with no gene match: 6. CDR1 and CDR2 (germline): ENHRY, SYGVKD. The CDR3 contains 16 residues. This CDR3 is CAISGSSSGSSYEQYF. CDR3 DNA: TGTGCCATCAGTGGGTCTTCTAGCGGGAGCTCCTACGAGCAGTACTTC.

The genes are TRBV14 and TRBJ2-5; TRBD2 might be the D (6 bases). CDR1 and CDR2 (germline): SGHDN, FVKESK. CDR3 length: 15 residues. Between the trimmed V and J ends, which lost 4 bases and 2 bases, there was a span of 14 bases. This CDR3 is CASSLTRDSQETQYF. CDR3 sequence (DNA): TGTGCCAGCAGCCTCACTAGGGACTCACAAGAGACCCAGTACTTC.

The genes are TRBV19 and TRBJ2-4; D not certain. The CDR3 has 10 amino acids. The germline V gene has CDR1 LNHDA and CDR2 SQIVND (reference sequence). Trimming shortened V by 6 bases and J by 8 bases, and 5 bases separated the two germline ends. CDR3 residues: CASRGDIQYF. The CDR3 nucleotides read TGTGCCAGTAGGGGCGACATTCAGTACTTC.

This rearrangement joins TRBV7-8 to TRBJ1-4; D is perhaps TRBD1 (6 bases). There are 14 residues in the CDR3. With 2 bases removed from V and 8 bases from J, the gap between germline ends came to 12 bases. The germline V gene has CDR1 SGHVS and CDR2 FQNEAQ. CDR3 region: CASSLLGAGEKLFF. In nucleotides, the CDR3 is TGTGCCAGCAGCTTATTGGGGGCTGGGGAAAAACTGTTTTTT.

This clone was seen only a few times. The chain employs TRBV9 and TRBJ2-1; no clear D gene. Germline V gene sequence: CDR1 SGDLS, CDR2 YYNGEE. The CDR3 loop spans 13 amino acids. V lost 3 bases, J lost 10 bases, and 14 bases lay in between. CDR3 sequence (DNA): TGTGCCAGCAGCGCCAGTCCCCCCGGGGAGCAGTTCTTC. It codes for CASSASPPGEQFF.

The CDR3 sequence is CASSSGQGDTEAFF. The CDR3, as DNA: TGTGCCAGCAGCTCGGGCCAGGGGGACACTGAAGCTTTCTTT. This chain joins TRBV7-9 and TRBJ1-1; 7 positions match TRBD1. The CDR3 loop spans 14 amino acids. Trimming removed 4 bases from V and 3 bases from J; junction bases left unmatched: 5. The germline V gene has CDR1 SEHNR and CDR2 FQNEAQ (reference sequence).

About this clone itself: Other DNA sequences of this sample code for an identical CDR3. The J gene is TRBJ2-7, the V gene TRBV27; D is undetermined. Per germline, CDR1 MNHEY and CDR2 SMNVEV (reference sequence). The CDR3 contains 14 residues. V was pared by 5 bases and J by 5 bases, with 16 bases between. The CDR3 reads CASSPIGSGDEQYF. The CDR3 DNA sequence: TGTGCCAGCAGTCCGATCGGGTCTGGCGACGAGCAGTACTTC.

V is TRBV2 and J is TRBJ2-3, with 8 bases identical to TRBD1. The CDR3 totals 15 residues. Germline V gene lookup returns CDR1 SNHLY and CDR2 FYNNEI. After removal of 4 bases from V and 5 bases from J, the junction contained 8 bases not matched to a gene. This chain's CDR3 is CASSGSAGGIDTQYF. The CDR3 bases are TGTGCCAGCAGTGGGTCGGCAGGGGGCATAGATACGCAGTATTTT.

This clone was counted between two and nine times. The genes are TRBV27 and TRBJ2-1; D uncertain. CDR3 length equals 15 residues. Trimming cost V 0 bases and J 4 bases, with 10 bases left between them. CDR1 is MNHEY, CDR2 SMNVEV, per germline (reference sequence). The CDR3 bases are TGTGCCAGCAGTTTATCCCAGCGCTGGTACAATGAGCAGTTCTTC. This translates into CASSLSQRWYNEQFF.

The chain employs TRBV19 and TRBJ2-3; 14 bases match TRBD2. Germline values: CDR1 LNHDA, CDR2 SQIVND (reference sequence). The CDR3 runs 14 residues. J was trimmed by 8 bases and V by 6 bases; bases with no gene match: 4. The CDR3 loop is CASRGTSGSGTQYF. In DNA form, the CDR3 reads TGTGCCAGTAGGGGGACTAGCGGGAGCGGTACGCAGTATTTT.

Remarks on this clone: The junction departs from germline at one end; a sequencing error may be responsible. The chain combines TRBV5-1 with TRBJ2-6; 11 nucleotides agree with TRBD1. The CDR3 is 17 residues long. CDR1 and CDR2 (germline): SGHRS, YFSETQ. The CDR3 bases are TGCGCCAGCAGCGGTGGACAGGGGGCCGCTGGGGCCAACGGCCTGACTTTC. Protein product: CASSGGQGAAGANGLTF.

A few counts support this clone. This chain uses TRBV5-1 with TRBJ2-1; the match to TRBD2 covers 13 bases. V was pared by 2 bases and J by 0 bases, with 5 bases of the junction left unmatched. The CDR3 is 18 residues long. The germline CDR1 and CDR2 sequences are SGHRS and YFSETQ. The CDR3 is CASSFPRTSGSSYNEQFF. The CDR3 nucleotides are TGCGCCAGCAGCTTCCCCCGGACTAGCGGGAGCTCCTACAATGAGCAGTTCTTC.

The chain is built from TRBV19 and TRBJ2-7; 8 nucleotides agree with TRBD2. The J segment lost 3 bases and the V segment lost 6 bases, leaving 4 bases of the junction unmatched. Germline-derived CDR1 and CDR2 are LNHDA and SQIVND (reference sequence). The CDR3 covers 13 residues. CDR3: CASSPGLVYEQYF. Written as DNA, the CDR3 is TGTGCCAGTAGCCCGGGACTAGTCTACGAGCAGTACTTC.

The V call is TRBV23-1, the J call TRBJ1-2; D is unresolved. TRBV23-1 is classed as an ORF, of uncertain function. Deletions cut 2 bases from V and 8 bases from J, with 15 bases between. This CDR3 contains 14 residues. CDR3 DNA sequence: TGCGCCAGCAGTCAACGCAGACTCAAGAGGGGCTACACCTTC. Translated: CASSQRRLKRGYTF.

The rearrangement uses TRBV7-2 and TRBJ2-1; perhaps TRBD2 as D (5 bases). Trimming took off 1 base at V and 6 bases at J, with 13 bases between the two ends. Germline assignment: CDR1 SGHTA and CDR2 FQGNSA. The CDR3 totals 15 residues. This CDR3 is CASSLVPRTLNEQFF. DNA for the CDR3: TGTGCCAGCAGCTTAGTACCTAGGACTCTCAATGAGCAGTTCTTC.

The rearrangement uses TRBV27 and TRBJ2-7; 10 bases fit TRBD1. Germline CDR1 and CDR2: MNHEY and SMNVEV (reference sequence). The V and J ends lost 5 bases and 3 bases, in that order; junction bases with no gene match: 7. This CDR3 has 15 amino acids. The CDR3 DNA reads TGTGCCAGCAGTCTGAAGGGACAGGGGTTCTACGAGCAGTACTTC. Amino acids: CASSLKGQGFYEQYF.

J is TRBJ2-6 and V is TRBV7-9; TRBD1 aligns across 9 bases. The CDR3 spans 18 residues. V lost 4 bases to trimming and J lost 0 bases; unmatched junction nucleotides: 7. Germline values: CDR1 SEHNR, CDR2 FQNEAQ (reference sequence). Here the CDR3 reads CASSSGQGLFSGANVLTF. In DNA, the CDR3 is TGTGCCAGCAGCTCCGGACAGGGGTTATTCTCTGGGGCCAACGTCCTGACTTTC.

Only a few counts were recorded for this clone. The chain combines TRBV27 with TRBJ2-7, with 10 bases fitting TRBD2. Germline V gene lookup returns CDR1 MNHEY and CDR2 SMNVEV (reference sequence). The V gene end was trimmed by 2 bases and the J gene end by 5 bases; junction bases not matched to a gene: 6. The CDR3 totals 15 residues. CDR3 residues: CASSLTRSGRDEQYF. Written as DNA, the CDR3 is TGTGCCAGCAGTTTAACGCGCAGCGGGAGGGACGAGCAGTACTTC.

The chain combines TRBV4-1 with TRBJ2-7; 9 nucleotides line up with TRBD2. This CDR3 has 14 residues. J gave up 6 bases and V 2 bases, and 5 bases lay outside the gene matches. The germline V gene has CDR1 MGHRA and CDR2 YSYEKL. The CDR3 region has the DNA TGCGCCAGCAGCCAATCGTGGACTAGCGTCGAGCAGTACTTC. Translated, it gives CASSQSWTSVEQYF.